Presented here are 10 T cell receptor beta chains from one specimen sequenced in a study of neoadjuvant anti-PD-1 for oral cavity cancer. Clones were sequenced by immunoSEQ multiplex PCR, and TCRdb holds only the in-frame ones, with some missing. The data show fewer than 40,000 clones, 80% to 90% seen once. The material sequenced was PBMCs, taken before nivolumab (anti-PD-1) treatment. All receptors come from a person aged 35 to 85 with oral cavity squamous cell carcinoma.

The chain joins TRBV11-2 to TRBJ2-1, with D unresolved. The CDR3 is made up of 16 amino acids. The V and J ends lost 0 bases and 2 bases respectively, with 11 bases between them. From germline, CDR1 is SGHAT and CDR2 FQNNGV. The CDR3 region is CASSLEFSRTYNEQFF. CDR3 bases: TGTGCCAGCAGCTTAGAATTCAGCCGAACCTACAATGAGCAGTTCTTC. Full variable domain (outside the CDR3, taken from reference TRBV11-2 and TRBJ2-1): EAGVAQSPRYKIIEKRQSVAFWCNPISGHATLYWYQQILGQGPKLLIQFQNNGVVDDSQLPKDRFSAERLKGVDSTLKIQPAKLEDSAVYLCASSLEFSRTYNEQFFGPGTRLTVL.

This rearrangement joins TRBV6-5 to TRBJ1-1; D perhaps matches TRBD1 (6 bases). The CDR3 covers 14 residues. Germline V CDR1 and CDR2: MNHEY, SVGAGI. V was trimmed by 7 bases and J by 10 bases, leaving 22 bases between them. The CDR3 DNA is TGTGCCAGCAAGGCTCTACAGGGTCATCCAGCAGCTTTCTTT. Amino acid sequence: CASKALQGHPAAFF.

The V and J genes are TRBV7-9 and TRBJ2-1, with TRBD1 matching over 7 bases. Germline assignment: CDR1 SEHNR and CDR2 FQNEAQ (reference sequence). Germline trimming cut 2 bases from V and 3 bases from J; bases unmatched to any gene: 10. CDR3 length equals 17 residues. Here the CDR3 reads CASSLRRGTEDYNEQFF. The CDR3 DNA follows: TGTGCCAGCAGCTTAAGAAGAGGGACAGAAGACTACAATGAGCAGTTCTTC.

The chain joins TRBV5-6 to TRBJ1-5, with 9 nucleotides matching TRBD1. V trimming: 1 base; J trimming: 5 bases; junction bases outside the gene matches: 4. Germline-derived CDR1 and CDR2 are SGHDT and YYEEEE. This CDR3 is 15 amino acids long. DNA for the CDR3: TGTGCCAGCAGCTTGTATGGACAGGGGTATCAGCCCCAGCATTTT. Amino acid sequence: CASSLYGQGYQPQHF.

The chain uses TRBV2 and TRBJ2-3; D remains ambiguous. CDR1 and CDR2 from the germline V gene are SNHLY and FYNNEI. This CDR3 is 16 amino acids long. V was trimmed by 6 bases and J by 0 bases, leaving 16 bases between them. Here the CDR3 reads CASRVDGPHSTDTQYF. DNA of the CDR3: TGTGCCAGCAGGGTCGACGGACCGCATAGCACAGATACGCAGTATTTT.

The rearrangement links TRBV15 to TRBJ2-7, with 8 positions matching TRBD2. CDR3 size: 16 residues. The junction had 7 bases not matched to a gene; V was cut back by 0 bases and J by 3 bases. CDR1 is LNHNV and CDR2 is YYDKDF in the germline V gene (reference sequence). The DNA of the CDR3 is TGTGCCACCAGCAGAGATTTGGCGGGGGGCCGCTACGAGCAGTACTTC. Its translation is CATSRDLAGGRYEQYF.

Concerning this clone itself: The junction shows a germline mismatch at one end, possibly a read error. Other DNA sequences in this sample translate to the same CDR3. The V and J genes are TRBV6-5 and TRBJ2-2, with D possibly matching TRBD1 (6 bases). The CDR3 spans 15 residues. CDR1 and CDR2 (germline): MNHEY, SVGAGI. The CDR3 nucleotides are TGCGCCAGCAGTTCCGACAGGCTCGAGACCGGGGAGCTGTTTTTT. This codes for CASSSDRLETGELFF.

The chain links TRBV27 to TRBJ2-1, with a weak D call TRBD1 (6 bases). V was trimmed by 4 bases and J by 0 bases, leaving 16 bases between them. Germline CDR1 is MNHEY and CDR2 is SMNVEV (reference sequence). The CDR3 extends over 17 amino acids. The CDR3 loop is CASSSPRGFLSYNEQFF. DNA for the CDR3: TGTGCCAGCAGTTCACCCAGGGGATTCCTCTCCTACAATGAGCAGTTCTTC.

The chain carries TRBV6-6 and TRBJ2-3; D is uncertain. Deletions cut 0 bases from V and 2 bases from J, with 9 bases between. CDR1 is MNHNY and CDR2 is SVGAGI in the germline V gene (reference sequence). The CDR3 totals 15 residues. The CDR3 sequence: CASSYSIRATDTQYF. The DNA of the CDR3 is TGTGCCAGCAGTTACTCGATTAGGGCCACAGATACGCAGTATTTT.

V gene TRBV5-1 combines with J gene TRBJ2-1; 7 nucleotides align to TRBD2. The CDR3 contains 16 residues. Trimming at V came to 0 bases and at J to 7 bases, leaving 10 bases not matched to a gene. Looked up from germline, CDR1 is SGHRS and CDR2 is YFSETQ. In DNA form, the CDR3 reads TGCGCCAGCAGCTTGGGATTAGCGGGCCGGGGGAATGAGCAGTTCTTC. Its protein is CASSLGLAGRGNEQFF.